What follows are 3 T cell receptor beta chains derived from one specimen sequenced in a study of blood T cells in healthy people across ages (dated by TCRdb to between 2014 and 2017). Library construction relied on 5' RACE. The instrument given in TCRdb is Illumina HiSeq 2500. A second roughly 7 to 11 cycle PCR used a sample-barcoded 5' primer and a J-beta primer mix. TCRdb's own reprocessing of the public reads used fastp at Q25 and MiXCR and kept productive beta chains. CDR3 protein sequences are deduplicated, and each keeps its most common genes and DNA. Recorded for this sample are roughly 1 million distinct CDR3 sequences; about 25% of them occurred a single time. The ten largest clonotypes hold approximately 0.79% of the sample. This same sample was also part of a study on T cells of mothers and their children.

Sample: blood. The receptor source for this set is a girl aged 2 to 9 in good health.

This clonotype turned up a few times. The CDR3 bases are TGTGCCAGCAGCCTCTTCAAGAACACTGAAGCTTTCTTT. Translating it yields CASSLFKNTEAFF. The V and J genes are TRBV7-2 and TRBJ1-1, with D uncertain. The ends were cut back, 5 bases at V and 1 base at J, with 8 bases in the middle. The CDR3 is 13 residues long. Germline V gene sequence: CDR1 SGHTA, CDR2 FQGNSA.

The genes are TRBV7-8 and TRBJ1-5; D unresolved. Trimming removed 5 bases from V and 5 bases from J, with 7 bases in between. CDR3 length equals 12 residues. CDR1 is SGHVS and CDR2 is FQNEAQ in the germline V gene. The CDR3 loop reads CASSRDDQPQHF. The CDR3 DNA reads TGTGCCAGCAGCCGAGACGATCAGCCCCAGCATTTT.

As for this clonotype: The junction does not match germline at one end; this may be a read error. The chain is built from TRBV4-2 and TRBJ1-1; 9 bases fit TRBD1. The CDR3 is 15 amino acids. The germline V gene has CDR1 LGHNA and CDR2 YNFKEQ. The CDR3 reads CASSQAGDRVGKASF. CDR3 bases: TGTGCCAGCAGCCAGGCGGGGGACAGGGTTGGGAAAGCTTCCTTT.